The 30 T cell receptor beta chains given below trace back to one sample, sequenced in a study of T-cell reconstitution after alpha-beta-depleted transplantation in children. Preparation of the TCRbeta library was carried out with unique molecular identifiers. Each CDR3 protein gets one entry after TCRdb re-called the PCR reads with MiXCR. The table records around 240,000 distinct CDR3 sequences, just under 8.5% of them present only once. Sequenced here: PBMCs, mostly from graft donor cells, sampled 180 days after TCRalphabeta/CD19-depleted stem cell transplant. Receptors were obtained from a male patient younger than 18 who had a stem cell transplant for acute lymphoblastic leukemia, so the T cells may come from the graft donor.

This clonotype was counted at least ten times. The V gene is TRBV6-5, the J gene TRBJ2-2, with 7 nucleotides matching TRBD1. J lost 3 bases, V lost 6 bases, and 7 bases had no gene match. Germline CDR1 is MNHEY and CDR2 is SVGAGI. The CDR3 runs 15 residues. The DNA of the CDR3 is TGTGCCAGCAGCCACAGGGGAATGTACACCGGGGAGCTGTTTTTT. Its protein product is CASSHRGMYTGELFF.

This clonotype was seen repeatedly, ten times or more. This chain joins TRBV18 and TRBJ2-3; D gene unclear. CDR3 length: 12 residues. CDR1 and CDR2 from the germline V gene are KGHSH and LQKENI. Trimming stripped 2 bases from V and 5 bases from J, with 5 bases between. CDR3 sequence reads: CASSPSKDTQYF. The CDR3, as DNA: TGTGCCAGCTCACCAAGTAAAGATACGCAGTATTTT.

This clonotype occurred many times. This chain uses TRBV5-1 with TRBJ2-7, with a possible D match to TRBD1 (6 bases). Per the germline V gene, CDR1 is SGHRS and CDR2 is YFSETQ. Trimming removed 4 bases from V and 6 bases from J, with 17 bases in between. This CDR3 has 14 residues. The chain's CDR3 is CASSASFTGTEQYF. The CDR3 coding sequence is TGCGCCAGCAGCGCCTCATTTACAGGGACCGAGCAGTACTTC.

This chain links TRBV12-3 or TRBV12-4 with TRBJ1-4; D unclear. The V gene lost 11 bases and the J gene lost 1 base, with 11 bases spanning the gap. The CDR3 loop spans 13 amino acids. The CDR3 is CACYGLTNEKLFF. CDR3 in DNA: TGTGCCTGTTACGGATTAACTAATGAAAAACTGTTTTTT.

This clonotype was observed at least ten times. This chain joins TRBV7-9 and TRBJ1-5; 9 bases match TRBD1. This CDR3 comprises 17 residues. The trim removed 2 bases at V and 4 bases at J, leaving 9 bases unmatched. The germline gives CDR1 SEHNR, CDR2 FQNEAQ (reference sequence). CDR3 loop: CASSLTPWDRENQPQHF. The CDR3 region has the DNA TGTGCCAGCAGCTTAACCCCCTGGGACAGGGAGAATCAGCCCCAGCATTTT.

This clonotype was seen a few times. A read error may produce the germline difference seen at one junction end. V usage is TRBV7-1 and J usage is TRBJ2-7, with D uncertain. TRBV7-1 is labeled an ORF, and its function is uncertain. CDR3 length equals 13 residues. The CDR3 loop is CAISSGLSYEQYF. CDR3 nucleotides: TGTGCCATCAGCTCCGGGCTATCCTACGAGCAGTACTTC.

Comment on this clonotype: This may be a read error, as it is one base from a much larger clone. The V and J genes are TRBV3-1 and TRBJ2-7; D remains ambiguous. This CDR3 spans 16 amino acids. Looked up from germline, CDR1 is LGHDT and CDR2 is YNNKEL (reference sequence). The CDR3 nucleotides are TGTTCCAGCAGCCAGCGATTCGGGCCGCCTCAGAGCGAGCAGTACTTC. Its protein is CSSSQRFGPPQSEQYF.

This clonotype was recorded many times. The V and J genes are TRBV20-1 and TRBJ2-1; 10 bases line up with TRBD2. The CDR3 loop spans 16 amino acids. Trimming cost V 4 bases and J 2 bases; bases outside gene matches: 8. Germline values: CDR1 DFQATT, CDR2 SNEGSKA (reference sequence). CDR3 sequence (DNA): TGCAGTGCTACCGGGGGTCTAGCGGGAGCCTACAATGAGCAGTTCTTC. It codes for CSATGGLAGAYNEQFF.

This clonotype was seen a handful of times. The chain combines TRBV28 with TRBJ2-3; the D gene is possibly TRBD1 (7 bases). V lost 7 bases, J lost 15 bases, and 23 bases lay in between. The CDR3 contains 13 residues. Germline CDR1 and CDR2: MDHEN and SYDVKM. The CDR3 DNA reads as TGTGCCAGCAAGGAGGGGGCAAAATCATCGTATTATTTT. Translating gives CASKEGAKSSYYF.

This clonotype was counted ten times or more. The chain combines TRBV6-5 with TRBJ2-3; TRBD2 matches 12 bases. This CDR3 is built from 19 residues. V lost 3 bases, J lost 4 bases, and 14 bases stayed unmatched. CDR1 is MNHEY and CDR2 is SVGAGI in the germline V gene. CDR3 bases: TGTGCCAGCAGTTATCGACGAGGGGCTAGCGGGAGGGCCCCAGATACGCAGTATTTT. Amino acid sequence: CASSYRRGASGRAPDTQYF.

This clonotype was recorded at least ten times. The chain links TRBV7-8 to TRBJ2-7, with 12 bases fitting TRBD2. Trimming cost V 5 bases and J 2 bases; bases outside gene matches: 7. CDR1 is SGHVS and CDR2 is FQNEAQ in the germline V gene. The CDR3 totals 16 residues. This chain's CDR3 is CASSLLTSGGPYEQYF. CDR3 nucleotides: TGTGCCAGCAGCCTATTGACTAGCGGGGGCCCCTACGAGCAGTACTTC.

This chain joins TRBV7-2 and TRBJ1-1, with 7 bases aligning to TRBD1. Germline V CDR1 and CDR2: SGHTA, FQGNSA. The CDR3 spans 15 residues. With 0 bases clipped from V and 5 bases from J, the junction kept 6 bases outside the gene matches. CDR3 in amino acids: CASSLAGQSGTEAFF. In nucleotides, the CDR3 is TGTGCCAGCAGCTTAGCGGGACAGAGCGGGACTGAAGCTTTCTTT.

This clonotype was counted ten times or more. The chain couples TRBV5-1 to TRBJ2-1; possible D gene TRBD1, 5 bases. V dropped 4 bases and J dropped 0 bases, with 14 bases sitting between them. The CDR3 consists of 16 residues. CDR1 is SGHRS and CDR2 is YFSETQ in the germline V gene. CDR3: CASSPWTPGSYNEQFF. CDR3 bases: TGCGCCAGCAGCCCATGGACACCGGGCTCCTACAATGAGCAGTTCTTC.

This clonotype was picked up many times. The genes are TRBV6-5 and TRBJ2-7; D remains ambiguous. The V gene lost 2 bases and the J gene lost 0 bases, with 8 bases spanning the gap. Germline CDR1 and CDR2: MNHEY and SVGAGI. The CDR3 totals 14 residues. Here the CDR3 reads CASSYVLSSYEQYF. The CDR3 DNA sequence: TGTGCCAGCAGTTACGTCCTTAGCTCCTACGAGCAGTACTTC.

In its sample, this clonotype was seen many times. V is TRBV15 and J is TRBJ2-1; no definite D call. There are 12 residues in the CDR3. V was cut by 1 base and J by 7 bases, with 5 bases left in between. CDR1 is LNHNV, CDR2 YYDKDF, per germline (reference sequence). CDR3 amino acids: CATSRGENEQFF. The DNA for the CDR3 is TGTGCCACCAGCAGAGGCGAGAATGAGCAGTTCTTC.

This clonotype was counted at least ten times. This rearrangement joins TRBV2 to TRBJ2-2, with 7 bases fitting TRBD1. J was trimmed by 6 bases and V by 3 bases; bases with no gene match: 13. This CDR3 has 17 residues. Germline V lookup: CDR1 SNHLY, CDR2 FYNNEI. This chain's CDR3 is CASSDGWAGGEAGELFF. CDR3 nucleotides: TGTGCCAGCAGTGACGGGTGGGCAGGGGGAGAGGCCGGGGAGCTGTTTTTT. Looking up the rest from reference TRBV2 and TRBJ2-2 gives the full variable domain: EPEVTQTPSHQVTQMGQEVILRCVPISNHLYFYWYRQILGQKVEFLVSFYNNEISEKSEIFDDQFSVERPDGSNFTLKIRSTKLEDSAMYFCASSDGWAGGEAGELFFGEGSRLTVL.

There are many counts of this clonotype. The J gene is TRBJ1-1, the V gene TRBV7-9; TRBD1 aligns across 7 bases. V was pared by 2 bases and J by 0 bases, with 3 bases of the junction left unmatched. The CDR3 is made up of 15 amino acids. Per germline, CDR1 SEHNR and CDR2 FQNEAQ (reference sequence). The CDR3 protein is CASSLRDSLNTEAFF. CDR3 nucleotides: TGTGCCAGCAGCTTAAGGGACAGCCTGAACACTGAAGCTTTCTTT.

Many counts were recorded for this clonotype. J is TRBJ2-1 and V is TRBV24-1; TRBD2 matches 9 bases. This CDR3 has 19 residues. The germline CDR1 and CDR2 sequences are KGHDR and SFDVKD. J lost 6 bases, V lost 10 bases, and 24 bases had no gene match. The DNA of the CDR3 is TGTGCCACAAGTAACAGCCAGGGAGGTAGCGGGAGCGGGGGCAATGAGCAGTTCTTC. As protein: CATSNSQGGSGSGGNEQFF.

At least ten counts were recorded for this clonotype. This chain connects TRBV20-1 to TRBJ2-7; no clear D. The germline V gene encodes CDR1 DFQATT and CDR2 SNEGSKA (reference sequence). This CDR3 spans 11 amino acids. V lost 1 base, J lost 3 bases, and 4 bases lay in between. The CDR3 loop is CSARGDYEQYF. CDR3 DNA: TGCAGTGCTAGAGGAGACTACGAGCAGTACTTC.

This clonotype was observed at least ten times. The V gene is TRBV21-1, the J gene TRBJ2-7; the table's D call of TRBD2 was not tested on the DNA. TRBV21-1 is an annotated pseudogene. CDR3 length equals 14 residues. CDR3 in DNA: TGTGCCAGCAGCAAAAGGTCCTCCGTCTACGAGCAGTACTTC. This sequence encodes CASSKRSSVYEQYF.

This clonotype was seen repeatedly, ten times or more. CDR3 residues: CSARDLTSGHTEQYF. The CDR3 DNA follows: TGCAGTGCTAGAGATTTAACCAGCGGCCATACGGAGCAGTACTTC. The chain uses TRBV20-1 and TRBJ2-7; TRBD2 is a possible D gene (5 bases). The CDR3 has 15 amino acids. V lost 0 bases to trimming and J lost 7 bases, with 19 bases between them. The germline CDR1 and CDR2 sequences are DFQATT and SNEGSKA (reference sequence).

This clonotype was counted a few times. V and J are TRBV2 and TRBJ1-2; 8 nucleotides align to TRBD1. Germline CDR1 is SNHLY and CDR2 is FYNNEI. V lost 2 bases to trimming and J lost 3 bases; unmatched junction nucleotides: 2. This CDR3 region has 14 residues. DNA for the CDR3: TGTGCCAGCAGTGAACAGGGGGCCGACTATGGCTACACCTTC. Its protein is CASSEQGADYGYTF.

This clonotype was observed many times. The genes are TRBV6-1 and TRBJ1-6, with D possibly matching TRBD1 (5 bases). The CDR3 covers 15 residues. Germline values: CDR1 MNHNS, CDR2 SASEGT. V shed 5 bases and J shed 6 bases, with 14 bases lying between them. This CDR3 reads CASSRVQTANSPLHF. The CDR3 nucleotides are TGTGCCAGCAGTAGAGTACAGACAGCTAATTCACCCCTCCACTTT.

In its sample, this clonotype was seen many times. The CDR3 protein is CASSLTNVIGQGPDTQYF. The CDR3 bases are TGCGCCAGCAGCTTAACGAATGTAATAGGACAGGGCCCAGATACGCAGTATTTT. This chain links TRBV4-1 with TRBJ2-3, with 8 bases matching TRBD1. Germline V gene sequence: CDR1 MGHRA, CDR2 YSYEKL. The V segment lost 5 bases and the J segment 4 bases; nucleotides outside the gene matches: 17. The length of the CDR3 is 18 residues.

This clonotype was seen repeatedly, ten times or more. CDR3 in amino acids: CSGRGLGASEQYF. The CDR3 bases are TGCAGCGGGAGGGGACTAGGAGCGTCCGAGCAGTACTTC. The rearrangement joins TRBV29-1 to TRBJ2-7; 8 bases fit TRBD2. With 7 bases clipped from V and 6 bases from J, the junction kept 11 bases outside the gene matches. The germline V gene encodes CDR1 SQVTM and CDR2 ANQGSEA. This CDR3 has 13 residues.

The chain couples TRBV28 to TRBJ1-3; D gene ambiguous. This CDR3 has 15 amino acids. The germline V gene has CDR1 MDHEN and CDR2 SYDVKM. The ends were cut back, 1 base at V and 0 bases at J, with 7 bases in the middle. The CDR3 is CASSLLSASGNTIYF. CDR3 nucleotide sequence: TGTGCCAGCAGTTTATTATCGGCCTCTGGAAACACCATATATTTT.

About this clonotype itself: A much larger clone differs from this one at a single base, so this may be a read error. This chain uses TRBV19 with TRBJ2-1, with D maybe TRBD2 (5 bases). The germline V gene encodes CDR1 LNHDA and CDR2 SQIVND (reference sequence). This CDR3 is built from 16 residues. Trimming took off 5 bases at V and 11 bases at J, with 25 bases between the two ends. The CDR3 DNA sequence: TGTGCCAGTAGTCTCTCCCATCTAGCCGCTGCCCCCCAGCAGTTCTTC. Protein product: CASSLSHLAAAPQQFF.

This chain connects TRBV6-2 or TRBV6-3 to TRBJ1-6; 7 bases map to TRBD1. The CDR3 has 14 amino acids. The germline gives CDR1 MNHEY, CDR2 SVGEGT. The V gene end was trimmed by 6 bases and the J gene end by 13 bases; junction bases not matched to a gene: 12. This CDR3 is CASRRQGEIHPLHF. CDR3 nucleotides: TGTGCCAGCAGGCGACAGGGAGAAATTCACCCCCTCCACTTT.

The chain joins TRBV27 to TRBJ2-1; 15 positions agree with TRBD2. The germline V gene encodes CDR1 MNHEY and CDR2 SMNVEV (reference sequence). Trimming at V came to 3 bases and at J to 2 bases, leaving 8 bases not matched to a gene. The CDR3 runs 19 residues. The DNA of the CDR3 is TGTGCCAGCAGTTTTCAGGGGACTAGCGGGAGGATTACCTACAATGAGCAGTTCTTC. Its protein is CASSFQGTSGRITYNEQFF.

The chain employs TRBV20-1 and TRBJ1-1, with a weak D call TRBD1 (5 bases). The CDR3 is made up of 14 amino acids. With 1 base removed from V and 1 base from J, the gap between germline ends came to 10 bases. Germline lookup yields CDR1 DFQATT and CDR2 SNEGSKA (reference sequence). As DNA, the CDR3 is TGCAGTGCTAGAGCGACGGGGGGGAACACTGAAGCTTTCTTT. It encodes CSARATGGNTEAFF.